This T cell receptor beta chain came from a study of blood T cell repertoires in COVID-19. Across the whole study: From the United States, Italy and Spain came samples of acute and convalescent COVID-19. Sample material is recorded as cDNA or gDNA derived from T cells, B-cell-depleted T cells, or PBMCs.

The CDR3 totals 15 residues. The V segment lost 10 bases and the J segment 4 bases; nucleotides outside the gene matches: 13. Germline V CDR1 and CDR2: ENHRY, SYGVKD. As processed by the authors: Reference gene primer amplification yielded estimated nucleated cell counts. The data were produced by immunoSEQ multiplex PCR, yet TCRdb's version contains in-frame clones alone and is incomplete. That table gives V, J and clone size, and the DNA gave D and trimming. The sample lists about 150,000 clones; roughly nine tenths were seen once. This receptor was taken from a middle-aged man with acute or convalescent COVID-19. V usage is TRBV10-3 and J usage is TRBJ2-7; 10 nucleotides line up with TRBD1. Sequences were obtained from peripheral blood. CDR3 sequence (DNA): TGTGCCACTCGGCGTGGGACAGGGGAATTTTACGAGCAGTACTTC. This gives the protein CATRRGTGEFYEQYF.